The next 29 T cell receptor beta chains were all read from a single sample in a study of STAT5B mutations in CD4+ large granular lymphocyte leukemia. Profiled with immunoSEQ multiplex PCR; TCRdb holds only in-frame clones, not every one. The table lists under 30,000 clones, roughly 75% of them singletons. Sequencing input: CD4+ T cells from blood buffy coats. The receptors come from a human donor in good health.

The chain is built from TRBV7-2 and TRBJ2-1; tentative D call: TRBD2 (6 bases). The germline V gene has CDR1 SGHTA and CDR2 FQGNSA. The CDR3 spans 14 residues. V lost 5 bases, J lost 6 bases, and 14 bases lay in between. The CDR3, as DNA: TGTGCCAGCAGCCGTAGCGGACTCCTCAATGAGCAGTTCTTC. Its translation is CASSRSGLLNEQFF.

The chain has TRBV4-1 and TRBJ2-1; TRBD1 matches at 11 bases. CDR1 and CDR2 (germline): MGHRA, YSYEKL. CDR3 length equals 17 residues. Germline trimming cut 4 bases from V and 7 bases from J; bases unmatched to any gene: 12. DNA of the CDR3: TGCGCCAGCAGCCCCTCTTCAGGGACAGGGGGATATAATGAGCAGTTCTTC. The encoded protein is CASSPSSGTGGYNEQFF.

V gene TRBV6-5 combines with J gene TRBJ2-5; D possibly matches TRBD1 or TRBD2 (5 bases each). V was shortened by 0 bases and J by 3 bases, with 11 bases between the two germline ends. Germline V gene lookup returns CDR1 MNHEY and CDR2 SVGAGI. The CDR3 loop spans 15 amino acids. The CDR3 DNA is TGTGCCAGCAGTTACTCTGGGACGGTGAAAGAGACCCAGTACTTC. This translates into CASSYSGTVKETQYF.

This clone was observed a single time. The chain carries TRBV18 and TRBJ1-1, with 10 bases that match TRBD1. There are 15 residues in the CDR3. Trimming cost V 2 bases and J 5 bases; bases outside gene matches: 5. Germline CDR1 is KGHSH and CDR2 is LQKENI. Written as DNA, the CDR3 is TGTGCCAGCTCACCAGGGACAGGGGTGTTGACTGAAGCTTTCTTT. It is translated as CASSPGTGVLTEAFF. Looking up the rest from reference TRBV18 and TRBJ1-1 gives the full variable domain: NAGVMQNPRHLVRRRGQEARLRCSPMKGHSHVYWYRQLPEEGLKFMVYLQKENIIDESGMPKERFSAEFPKEGPSILRIQQVVRGDSAAYFCASSPGTGVLTEAFFGQGTRLTVV.

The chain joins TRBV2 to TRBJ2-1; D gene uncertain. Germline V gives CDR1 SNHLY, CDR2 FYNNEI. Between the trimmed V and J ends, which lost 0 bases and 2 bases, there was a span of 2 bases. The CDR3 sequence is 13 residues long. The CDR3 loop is CASSEAAYNEQFF. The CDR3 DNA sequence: TGTGCCAGCAGTGAAGCGGCCTACAATGAGCAGTTCTTC.

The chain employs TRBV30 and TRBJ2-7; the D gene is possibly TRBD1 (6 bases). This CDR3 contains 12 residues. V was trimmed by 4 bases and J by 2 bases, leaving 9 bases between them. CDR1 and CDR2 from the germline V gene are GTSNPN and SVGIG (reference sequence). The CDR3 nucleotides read TGTGCCTGGACGTCAGGGGCCTACGAGCAGTACTTC. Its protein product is CAWTSGAYEQYF.

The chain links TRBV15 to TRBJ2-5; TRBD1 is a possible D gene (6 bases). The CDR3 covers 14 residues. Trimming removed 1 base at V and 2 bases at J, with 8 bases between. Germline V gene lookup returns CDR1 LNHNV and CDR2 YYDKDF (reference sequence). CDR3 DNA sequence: TGTGCCACCAGCAGAGGTGACAGGCAAGAGACCCAGTACTTC. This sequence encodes CATSRGDRQETQYF. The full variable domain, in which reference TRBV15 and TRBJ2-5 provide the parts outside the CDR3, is DAMVIQNPRYQVTQFGKPVTLSCSQTLNHNVMYWYQQKSSQAPKLLFHYYDKDFNNEADTPDNFQSRRPNTSFCFLDIRSPGLGDTAMYLCATSRGDRQETQYFGPGTRLLVL.

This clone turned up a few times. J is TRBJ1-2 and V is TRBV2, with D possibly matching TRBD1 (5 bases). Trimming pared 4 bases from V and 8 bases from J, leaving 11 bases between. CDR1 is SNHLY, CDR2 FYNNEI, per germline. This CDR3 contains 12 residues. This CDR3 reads CASSVEGIGYTF. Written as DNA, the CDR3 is TGTGCCAGCAGTGTGGAGGGGATCGGCTACACCTTC.

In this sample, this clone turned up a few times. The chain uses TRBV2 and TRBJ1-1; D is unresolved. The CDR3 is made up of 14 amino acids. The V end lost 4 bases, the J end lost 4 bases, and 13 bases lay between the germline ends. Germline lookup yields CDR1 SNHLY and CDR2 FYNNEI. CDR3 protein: CASSVKGGSTEAFF. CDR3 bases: TGTGCCAGCAGTGTAAAGGGTGGTAGCACTGAAGCTTTCTTT.

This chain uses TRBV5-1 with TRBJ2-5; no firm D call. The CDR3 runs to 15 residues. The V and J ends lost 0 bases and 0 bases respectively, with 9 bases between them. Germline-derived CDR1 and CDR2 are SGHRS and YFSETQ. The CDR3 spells CASSLAPRNQETQYF. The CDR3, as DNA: TGCGCCAGCAGCTTGGCGCCTCGGAACCAAGAGACCCAGTACTTC.

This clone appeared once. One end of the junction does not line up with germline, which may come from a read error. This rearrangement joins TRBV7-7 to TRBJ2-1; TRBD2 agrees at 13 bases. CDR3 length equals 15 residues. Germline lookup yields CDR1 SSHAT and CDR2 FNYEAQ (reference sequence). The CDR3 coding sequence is TGTGCTAGCAGCCTCGGACTAGCGGGAGATAAAGAGCAGTTCTTC. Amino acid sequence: CASSLGLAGDKEQFF. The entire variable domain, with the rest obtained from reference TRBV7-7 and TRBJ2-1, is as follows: GAGVSQSPRYKVTKRGQDVTLRCDPISSHATLYWYQQALGQGPEFLTYFNYEAQPDKSGLPSDRFSAERPEGSISTLTIQRTEQRDSAMYRCASSLGLAGDKEQFFGPGTRLTVL.

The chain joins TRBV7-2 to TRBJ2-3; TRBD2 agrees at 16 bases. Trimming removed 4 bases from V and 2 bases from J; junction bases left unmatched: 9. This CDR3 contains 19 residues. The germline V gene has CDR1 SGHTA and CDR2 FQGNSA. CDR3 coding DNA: TGTGCCAGCAGCTCAGGGACTAGCGGGAGGGTGGGGGTCACAGATACGCAGTATTTT. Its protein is CASSSGTSGRVGVTDTQYF. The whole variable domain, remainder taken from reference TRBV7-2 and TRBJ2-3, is GAGVSQSPSNKVTEKGKDVELRCDPISGHTALYWYRQSLGQGLEFLIYFQGNSAPDKSGLPSDRFSAERTGGSVSTLTIQRTQQEDSAVYLCASSSGTSGRVGVTDTQYFGPGTRLTVL.

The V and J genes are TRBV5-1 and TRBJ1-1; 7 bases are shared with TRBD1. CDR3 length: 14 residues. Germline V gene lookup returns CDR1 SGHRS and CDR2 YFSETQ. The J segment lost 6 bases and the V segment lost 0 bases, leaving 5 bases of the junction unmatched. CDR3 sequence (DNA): TGCGCCAGCAGCTTGGGACACAGGGGATCTGAAGCTTTCTTT. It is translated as CASSLGHRGSEAFF.

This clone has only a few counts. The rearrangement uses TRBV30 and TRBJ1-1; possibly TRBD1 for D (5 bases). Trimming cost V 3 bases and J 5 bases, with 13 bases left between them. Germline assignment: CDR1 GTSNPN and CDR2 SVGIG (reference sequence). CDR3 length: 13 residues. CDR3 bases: TGTGCCTGGAGCCCCAGGGCGTCTACTGAAGCTTTCTTT. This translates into CAWSPRASTEAFF.

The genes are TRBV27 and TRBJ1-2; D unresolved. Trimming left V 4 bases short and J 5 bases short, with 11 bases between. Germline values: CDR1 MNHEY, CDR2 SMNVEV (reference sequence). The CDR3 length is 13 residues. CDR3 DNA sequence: TGTGCCAGCAGTTGGAATGCGGGATATGGCTACACCTTC. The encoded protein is CASSWNAGYGYTF.

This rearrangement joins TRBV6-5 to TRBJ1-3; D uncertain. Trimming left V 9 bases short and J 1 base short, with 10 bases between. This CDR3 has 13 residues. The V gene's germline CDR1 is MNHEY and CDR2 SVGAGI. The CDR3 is CASRPGSGNTIYF. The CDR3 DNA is TGTGCCAGTCGACCGGGTTCTGGAAACACCATATATTTT.

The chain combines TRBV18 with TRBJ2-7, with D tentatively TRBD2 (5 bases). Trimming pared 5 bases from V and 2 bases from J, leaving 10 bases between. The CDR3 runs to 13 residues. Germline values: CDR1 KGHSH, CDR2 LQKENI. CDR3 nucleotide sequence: TGTGCCAGCTCAATCGGGGTGGCCTACGAGCAGTACTTC. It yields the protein CASSIGVAYEQYF.

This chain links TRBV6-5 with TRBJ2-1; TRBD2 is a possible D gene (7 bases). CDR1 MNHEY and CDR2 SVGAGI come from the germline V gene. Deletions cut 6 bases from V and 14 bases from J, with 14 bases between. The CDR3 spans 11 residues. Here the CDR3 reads CASSSRGGEFF. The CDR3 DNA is TGTGCCAGCAGCTCAAGGGGGGGCGAGTTCTTC.

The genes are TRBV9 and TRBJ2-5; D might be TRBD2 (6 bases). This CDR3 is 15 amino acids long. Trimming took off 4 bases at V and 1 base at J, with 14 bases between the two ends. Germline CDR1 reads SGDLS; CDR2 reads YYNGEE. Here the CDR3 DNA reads TGTGCCAGCAGCCCTCATTTAGCGGTCCAAGAGACCCAGTACTTC. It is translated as CASSPHLAVQETQYF. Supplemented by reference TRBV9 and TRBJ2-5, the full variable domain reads DSGVTQTPKHLITATGQRVTLRCSPRSGDLSVYWYQQSLDQGLQFLIQYYNGEERAKGNILERFSAQQFPDLHSELNLSSLELGDSALYFCASSPHLAVQETQYFGPGTRLLVL.

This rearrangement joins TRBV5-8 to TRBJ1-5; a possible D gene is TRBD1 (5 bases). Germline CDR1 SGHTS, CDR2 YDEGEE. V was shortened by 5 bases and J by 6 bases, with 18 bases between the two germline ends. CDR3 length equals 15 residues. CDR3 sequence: CASRPQAAPGQPQHF. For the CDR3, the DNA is TGTGCCAGCAGACCACAGGCTGCCCCAGGTCAGCCCCAGCATTTT.

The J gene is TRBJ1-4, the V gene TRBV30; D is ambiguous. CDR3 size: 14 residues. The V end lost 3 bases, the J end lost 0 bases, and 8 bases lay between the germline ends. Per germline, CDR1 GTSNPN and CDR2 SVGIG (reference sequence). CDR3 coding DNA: TGTGCCTGGAGCAAAGATGCAACTAATGAAAAACTGTTTTTT. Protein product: CAWSKDATNEKLFF.

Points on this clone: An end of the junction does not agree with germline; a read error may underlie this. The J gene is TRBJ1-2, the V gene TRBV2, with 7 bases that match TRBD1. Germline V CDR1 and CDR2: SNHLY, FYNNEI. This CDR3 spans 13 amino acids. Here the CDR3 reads CASSEQGSYGYTF. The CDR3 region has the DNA TGTGCCAGTAGTGAACAGGGGTCCTATGGCTACACCTTC.

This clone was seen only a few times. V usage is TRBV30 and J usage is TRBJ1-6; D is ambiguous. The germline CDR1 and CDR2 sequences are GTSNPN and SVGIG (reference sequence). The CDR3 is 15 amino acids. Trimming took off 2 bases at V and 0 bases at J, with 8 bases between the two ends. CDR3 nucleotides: TGTGCCTGGAGTCGGTCCAGCTCCTATAATTCACCCCTCCACTTT. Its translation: CAWSRSSSYNSPLHF.

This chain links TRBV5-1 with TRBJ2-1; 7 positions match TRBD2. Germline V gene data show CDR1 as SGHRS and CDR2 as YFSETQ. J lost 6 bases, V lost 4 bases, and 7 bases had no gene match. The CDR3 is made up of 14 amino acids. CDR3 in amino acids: CASSPPGGTNEQFF. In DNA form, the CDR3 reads TGCGCCAGCAGCCCCCCGGGGGGAACCAATGAGCAGTTCTTC.

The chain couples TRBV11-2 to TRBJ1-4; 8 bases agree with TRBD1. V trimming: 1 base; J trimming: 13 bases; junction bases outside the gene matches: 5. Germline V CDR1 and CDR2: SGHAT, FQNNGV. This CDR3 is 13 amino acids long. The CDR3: CASSLGRDRRLFF. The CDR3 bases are TGTGCCAGCAGCTTAGGGCGGGACAGGCGACTGTTTTTT.

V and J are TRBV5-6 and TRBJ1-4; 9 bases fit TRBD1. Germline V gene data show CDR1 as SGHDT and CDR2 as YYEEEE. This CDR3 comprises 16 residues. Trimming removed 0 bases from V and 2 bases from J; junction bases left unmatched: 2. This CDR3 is CASSLVGQGTNEKLFF. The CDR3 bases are TGTGCCAGCAGCTTGGTAGGACAGGGGACTAATGAAAAACTGTTTTTT.

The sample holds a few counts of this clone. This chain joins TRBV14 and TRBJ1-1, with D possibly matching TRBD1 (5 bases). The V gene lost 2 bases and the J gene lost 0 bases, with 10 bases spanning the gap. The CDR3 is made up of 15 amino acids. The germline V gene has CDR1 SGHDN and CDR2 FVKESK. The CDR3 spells CASSQRQMMNTEAFF. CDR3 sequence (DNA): TGTGCCAGCAGCCAACGACAGATGATGAACACTGAAGCTTTCTTT.

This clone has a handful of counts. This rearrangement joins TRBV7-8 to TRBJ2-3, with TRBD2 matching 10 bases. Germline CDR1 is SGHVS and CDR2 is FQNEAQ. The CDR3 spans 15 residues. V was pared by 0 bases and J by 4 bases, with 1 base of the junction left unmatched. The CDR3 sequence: CASSLAGTSADTQYF. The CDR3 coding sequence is TGTGCCAGCAGCTTAGCGGGGACTAGCGCAGATACGCAGTATTTT.

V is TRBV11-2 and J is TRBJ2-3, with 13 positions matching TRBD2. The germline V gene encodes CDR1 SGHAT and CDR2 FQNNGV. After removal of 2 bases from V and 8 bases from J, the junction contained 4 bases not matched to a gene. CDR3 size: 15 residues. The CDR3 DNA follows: TGTGCCAGCAGCTTAACAGGGACTAGCGGGATTACGCAGTATTTT. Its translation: CASSLTGTSGITQYF.